The 9 T cell receptor beta chains presented below share a single source sample, sequenced in a study of beta chain features in type 1 diabetes. Study conclusions and caveats: TCRB CDR3s were moderately but significantly shorter in Type 1 diabetes patients in all four CD4+ subsets.

cDNA synthesis used the whole RNA isolate, giving expressed TCRB sequences. Some clones are missing from TCRdb's copy, which holds only in-frame ones; the method was immunoSEQ multiplex PCR. The table lists 95,000 to 150,000 clones, about 15% of them singletons, with around 2.5% in the top ten. These TCRs' antigens remain unknown. Sequences were obtained from central memory CD4+ T cells from blood. Every receptor here comes from a man aged 25-45 years with type 1 diabetes.

This clone was seen more than once but under ten times. This chain links TRBV4-3 with TRBJ2-7, with 7 bases that match TRBD1. V lost 1 base to trimming and J lost 3 bases; unmatched junction nucleotides: 6. This CDR3 region has 15 residues. Per germline, CDR1 LGHNA and CDR2 YSLEER. The DNA of the CDR3 is TGCGCCAGCAGCCAAGCATGGGGACAGCTCTACGAGCAGTACTTC. This encodes CASSQAWGQLYEQYF.

The rearrangement uses TRBV7-2 and TRBJ2-6; 9 nucleotides agree with TRBD1. The length of the CDR3 is 19 residues. V lost 4 bases, J lost 1 base, and 11 bases stayed unmatched. From germline, CDR1 is SGHTA and CDR2 FQGNSA. The CDR3 DNA reads TGTGCCAGCAGCTCGGGACTGGGACAGGGAACTTCTGGGGCCAACGTCCTGACTTTC. This codes for CASSSGLGQGTSGANVLTF.

In this sample, this clone turned up a few times. The chain recombines TRBV29-1 with TRBJ1-2; D perhaps matches TRBD1 (5 bases). V lost 3 bases and J lost 6, with 11 bases in between. Looked up from germline, CDR1 is SQVTM and CDR2 is ANQGSEA. CDR3 length equals 12 residues. In DNA, the CDR3 is TGCAGCGTTGATCCAGGGAGGCATGGCTACACCTTC. Protein sequence: CSVDPGRHGYTF.

Relative to its sample, this clone is medium-sized (0.01 to 0.1%). This sample also contains other DNA sequences that code for the same CDR3. The gene calls are TRBV7-9 and TRBJ2-1; D remains ambiguous. Trimming cost V 1 base and J 5 bases, with 0 bases left between them. The CDR3 length is 11 residues. The V gene's germline CDR1 is SEHNR and CDR2 FQNEAQ (reference sequence). In nucleotides, the CDR3 is TGTGCCAGCAGCTTAGACAATGAGCAGTTCTTC. This encodes CASSLDNEQFF.

J is TRBJ2-1 and V is TRBV5-1; D is ambiguous. The germline CDR1 and CDR2 sequences are SGHRS and YFSETQ. Deletions cut 4 bases from V and 4 bases from J, with 12 bases between. The CDR3 runs to 14 residues. The CDR3 nucleotides read TGCGCCAGCAGCCCGTACGGACGGTACAATGAGCAGTTCTTC. Its translation is CASSPYGRYNEQFF.

This clone was observed a few times. This rearrangement joins TRBV2 to TRBJ1-5, with unresolved D. Between the trimmed V and J ends, which lost 3 bases and 5 bases, there was a span of 11 bases. The CDR3 totals 14 residues. Germline V gene lookup returns CDR1 SNHLY and CDR2 FYNNEI. This CDR3 reads CASSEVQEDQPQHF. The CDR3 nucleotides read TGTGCCAGCAGTGAGGTCCAGGAAGATCAGCCCCAGCATTTT.

The chain carries TRBV13 and TRBJ1-6; TRBD1 aligns across 9 bases. The CDR3 loop spans 12 amino acids. Germline V gene sequence: CDR1 PRHDT, CDR2 FYEKMQ (reference sequence). Losses at the gene ends were 6 bases for V and 9 bases for J; bases not matched to a gene: 0. In DNA, the CDR3 is TGTGCCAGCAGGGGACAGGGTTCACCCCTCCACTTT. Its protein is CASRGQGSPLHF.

This clone was seen a handful of times. The V and J genes are TRBV4-3 and TRBJ2-3; the match to TRBD2 covers 8 bases. V was clipped by 1 base and J by 6 bases; unmatched bases: 9. Germline values: CDR1 LGHNA, CDR2 YSLEER. The CDR3 totals 16 residues. The CDR3 DNA follows: TGCGCCAGCAGCCAAGGGGGCGGCGGGGGGTCCGATACGCAGTATTTT. Translating it yields CASSQGGGGGSDTQYF.

This clone has just a few counts. The chain recombines TRBV29-1 with TRBJ2-7; D remains unclear. The CDR3 is 12 amino acids. In germline, CDR1 is SQVTM, CDR2 ANQGSEA. V shed 4 bases and J shed 1 base, with 8 bases lying between them. The CDR3 protein is CSVAGTSYEQYF. The CDR3 DNA reads as TGCAGCGTTGCGGGCACATCCTACGAGCAGTACTTC.